These T cell receptor beta chains were read from a single sample in a study of blood T cell repertoires in COVID-19. Libraries were prepared by immunoSEQ multiplex PCR; TCRdb keeps only in-frame clonotypes and omits some of them. The table has over 30,000 clones, around 90% seen once. Sequencing was carried out using peripheral blood. These receptors were collected from a woman between 65 and 79 years old with active COVID-19. Both conserved end residues are trimmed from each CDR3. Rows may omit the clone size; those that give it use once, few, many or a size class.

cdr3_aa | j_call | v_call | clone_size
ASSYGQGDYEQY | TRBJ2-7 | TRBV6-5 | -
ASSPFTPGTGLVETQY | TRBJ2-5 | TRBV5-1 | -
ASSPGTGVSYEQY | TRBJ2-7 | TRBV18 | -
ASSLGSGGQETQY | TRBJ2-5 | TRBV5-1 | -
ASSSLAGNTDTQY | TRBJ2-3 | TRBV27 | -
ASSPRQGNYGYT | TRBJ1-2 | TRBV7-9 | -
AIRPGQAVDEQY | TRBJ2-7 | TRBV10-3 | -
AWRERGGWYEQY | TRBJ2-7 | TRBV30 | -
AWSPGVAGVEKQY | TRBJ2-7 | TRBV30 | -
ASGRQGVYEQY | TRBJ2-7 | TRBV6-5 | -
ASSQGRRAGDSPLH | TRBJ1-6 | TRBV3-1/TRBV3-2 | -
ASSPRTGRNEQF | TRBJ2-1 | TRBV27 | -
ASRFNLRGKTLSEAF | TRBJ1-1 | TRBV19 | -
SGERGEQY | TRBJ2-7 | TRBV20-1 | once
ASSQDWGTSVNEQF | TRBJ2-1 | TRBV4-3 | once
ATSREWGGGNEQF | TRBJ2-1 | TRBV15 | -
ASSWTSNTGELF | TRBJ2-2 | TRBV5-1 | -
ASSPRAGGETYEQY | TRBJ2-7 | TRBV5-6 | -
ASSRRGGLNEQF | TRBJ2-1 | TRBV6-5 | -
ASSLTPTSGGLEQY | TRBJ2-7 | TRBV4-1 | -
ASSLSKTQY | TRBJ2-5 | TRBV11-3 | -
ASSRNRRPYEQY | TRBJ2-7 | TRBV11-3 | -
ASSLGQVYEQY | TRBJ2-7 | TRBV7-8 | -
ASSLRQQETQY | TRBJ2-5 | TRBV4-3 | -
ASSSFRGRPGELF | TRBJ2-2 | TRBV7-9 | -
ASSFRLAAERNTQY | TRBJ2-3 | TRBV5-5 | -
ASSLTYSGLQSEQY | TRBJ2-7 | TRBV5-1 | -
SASGAYHQETQY | TRBJ2-5 | TRBV20-1 | -
ASSLLYTDTQY | TRBJ2-3 | TRBV11-3 | -
ASSESGGSEAF | TRBJ1-1 | TRBV10-1 | few
ASSLSQNYGYT | TRBJ1-2 | TRBV28 | -
ASGASDRGYEQY | TRBJ2-7 | TRBV12-5 | -
ASGWTGEVETQY | TRBJ2-5 | TRBV6-5 | -
ASSLGYRGNEKLF | TRBJ1-4 | TRBV5-4 | -
ASWQGNNSPLH | TRBJ1-6 | TRBV19 | few
ASQGWGGEAF | TRBJ1-1 | TRBV19 | -
ASSLQGADTEAF | TRBJ1-1 | TRBV19 | -
ASGGENYGYT | TRBJ1-2 | TRBV5-1 | -
ASSIGGFDSYEQY | TRBJ2-7 | TRBV19 | few
ASGGTGLTGELF | TRBJ2-2 | TRBV2 | -
ASGPSGGAYEQF | TRBJ2-1 | TRBV12-5 | -
ASTPRAGRGSQY | TRBJ2-5 | TRBV6-2/TRBV6-3 | -
ASSPGTAPGNTIY | TRBJ1-3 | TRBV7-2 | -
ASSFTGFMSQPQH | TRBJ1-5 | TRBV2 | few
ASSSTGDNEKLF | TRBJ1-4 | TRBV5-1 | -
ASKTSGTGWTGELF | TRBJ2-2 | TRBV27 | once
ASSLLRGTDTQY | TRBJ2-3 | TRBV5-1 | once
ASSIGANSPLH | TRBJ1-6 | TRBV19 | -